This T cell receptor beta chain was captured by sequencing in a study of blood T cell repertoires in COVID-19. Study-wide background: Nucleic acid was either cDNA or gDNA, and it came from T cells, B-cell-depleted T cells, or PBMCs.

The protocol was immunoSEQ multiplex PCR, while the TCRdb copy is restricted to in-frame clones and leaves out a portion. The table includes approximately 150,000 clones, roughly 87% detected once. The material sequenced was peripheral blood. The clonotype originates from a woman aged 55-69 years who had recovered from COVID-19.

The DNA for the CDR3 is TGTGCCAGCAGCCAAGGGCCCTTTAACTATGGCTACACCTTC. It specifies CASSQGPFNYGYTF. The chain couples TRBV14 to TRBJ1-2; no clear D. The CDR3 totals 14 residues. CDR1 is SGHDN and CDR2 is FVKESK in the germline V gene. V was cut by 1 base and J by 1 base, with 7 bases left in between. The full variable domain, rest sourced from reference TRBV14 and TRBJ1-2, is EAGVTQFPSHSVIEKGQTVTLRCDPISGHDNLYWYRRVMGKEIKFLLHFVKESKQDESGMPNNRFLAERTGGTYSTLKVQPAELEDSGVYFCASSQGPFNYGYTFGSGTRLTVV.